This T cell receptor beta chain was sequenced during a study of cytomegalovirus exposure and HLA in healthy donors. This clone occurred many times. PCR employed 60 Vbeta and 13 Jbeta primers. Profiling relied on immunoSEQ multiplex PCR, and the TCRdb table lists in-frame clones only, not all of them. The sample shows about 100,000 clones, over 55% of them seen only once. The V end lost 0 bases, the J end lost 0 bases, and 9 bases lay between the germline ends. Looked up from germline, CDR1 is KGHSY and CDR2 is FQNENV. The CDR3 covers 15 residues. The rearrangement joins TRBV16 to TRBJ2-7; D call uncertain. This TCR derives from a woman in her late teens or twenties in good health and CMV-seropositive. Sample: PBMCs. The CDR3 DNA is TGTGCCAGCAGCCAATCTGGTTCAGACTCCTACGAGCAGTACTTC. Translation gives CASSQSGSDSYEQYF.